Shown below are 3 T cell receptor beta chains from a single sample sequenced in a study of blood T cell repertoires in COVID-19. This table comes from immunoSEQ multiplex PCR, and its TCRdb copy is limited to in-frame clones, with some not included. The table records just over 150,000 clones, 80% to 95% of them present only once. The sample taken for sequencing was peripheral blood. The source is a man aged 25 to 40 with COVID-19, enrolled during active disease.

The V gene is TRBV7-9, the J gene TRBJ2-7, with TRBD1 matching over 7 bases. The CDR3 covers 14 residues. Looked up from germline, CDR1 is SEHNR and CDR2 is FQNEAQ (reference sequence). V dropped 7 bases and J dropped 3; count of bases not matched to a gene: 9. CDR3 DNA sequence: TGTGCCAGCACCAGACAGGGTGTCGTCTACGAGCAGTACTTC. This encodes CASTRQGVVYEQYF.

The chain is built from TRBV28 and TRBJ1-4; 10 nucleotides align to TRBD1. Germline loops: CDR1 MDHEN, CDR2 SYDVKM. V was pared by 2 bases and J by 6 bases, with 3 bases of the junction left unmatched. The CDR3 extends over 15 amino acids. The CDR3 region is CASSLAGQGDEKLFF. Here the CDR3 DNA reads TGTGCCAGCAGTTTAGCAGGACAGGGGGATGAAAAACTGTTTTTT.

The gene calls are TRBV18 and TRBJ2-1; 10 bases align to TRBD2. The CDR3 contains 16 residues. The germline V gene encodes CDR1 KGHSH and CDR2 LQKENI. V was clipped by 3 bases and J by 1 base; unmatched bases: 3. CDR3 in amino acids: CASSPQTSGSYNEQFF. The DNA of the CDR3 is TGTGCCAGCTCACCGCAGACTAGCGGGTCCTACAATGAGCAGTTCTTC.